This T cell receptor beta chain was observed in a study of CD8 T cells in ankylosing spondylitis (dated by TCRdb to about 2017). For the study in its entirety: T cell receptor beta repertoires were profiled in healthy donors and ankylosing spondylitis patients so that disease-linked TCR variants could be found. In total, the full study cohort was made up of some 110 healthy donors and 20 to 25 ankylosing spondylitis patients. Samples of peripheral blood were taken, and for ankylosing spondylitis patients, synovial fluid was collected as well.

Concerning this clonotype: Its target antigen remains unknown. No much larger clone is present one base from it, and per-base qualities are unavailable.

The paper as a whole reports these results and caveats: Significant enrichment of the disease-linked clones was reported in matched synovial fluid samples from ankylosing spondylitis patients. A TCR beta motif of eight highly homologous amino acid variants appeared characteristic of blood from ankylosing spondylitis patients. Some motif variants were previously reported in synovial fluid and blood of reactive arthritis patients, suggesting common disease-initiation mechanisms. The disease-linked clones showed a CD8+ phenotype and occurred at relatively low frequencies in peripheral blood.

The CDR3 numbers 14 residues from cysteine through phenylalanine. The read is trimmed to its CDR3 DNA, 42 bases read in frame from base 1. Via the germline V gene, CDR1 is SGHRS and CDR2 YFSETQ. Compared with germline, V lacks 1 base and J lacks 2 bases; bases without a gene match: 2. Sequenced on an Illumina HiSeq 2500. TCR beta libraries were prepared by quantitative 5'-RACE with molecular barcodes. As for how the authors treated the data: A new computational method based on a probabilistic model of VDJ rearrangement was used to identify disease-linked TCR variants. TCRdb's own reprocessing of the public reads used fastp at Q25 and MiXCR and kept productive beta chains. Under each unique CDR3 protein, matching rows form one entry showing the most common genes and DNA. These V and J calls derive from TCRdb rather than the authors' analysis. The sample table records around 140,000 distinct CDR3 sequences; 17% of these occur just once. The ten largest clonotypes hold 33% of the sample.

The chain uses TRBV5-1 and TRBJ2-5, with 7 bases aligning to TRBD1. The sequenced sample consisted of blood, either unsorted or a sorted T cell fraction (not recorded which). This receptor was taken from a male donor with ankylosing spondylitis. Here the CDR3 is given as CASSLLGQQETQYF. Here is the DNA: TGCGCCAGCAGCTTGCTGGGACAGCAAGAGACCCAGTACTTC.